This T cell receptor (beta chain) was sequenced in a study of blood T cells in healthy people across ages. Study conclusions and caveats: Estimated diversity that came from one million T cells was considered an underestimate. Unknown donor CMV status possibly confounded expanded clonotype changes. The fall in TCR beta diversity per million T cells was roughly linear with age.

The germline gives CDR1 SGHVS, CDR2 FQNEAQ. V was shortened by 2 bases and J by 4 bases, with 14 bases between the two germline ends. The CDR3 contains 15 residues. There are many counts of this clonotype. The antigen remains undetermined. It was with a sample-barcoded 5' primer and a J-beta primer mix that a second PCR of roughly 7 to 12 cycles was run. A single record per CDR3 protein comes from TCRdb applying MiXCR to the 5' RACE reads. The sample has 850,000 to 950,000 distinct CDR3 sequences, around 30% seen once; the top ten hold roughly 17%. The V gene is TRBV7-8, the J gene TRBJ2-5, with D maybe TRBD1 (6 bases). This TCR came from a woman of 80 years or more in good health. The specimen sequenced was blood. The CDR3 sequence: CASSLTGKSRETQYF. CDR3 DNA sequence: TGTGCCAGCAGCTTAACAGGGAAGTCTAGAGAGACCCAGTACTTC.